Following are 28 T cell receptor beta chains from one sample sequenced in a study of cytomegalovirus exposure and HLA in healthy donors. PCR used 60 Vbeta primers and 13 Jbeta primers. The repertoire was sequenced with immunoSEQ multiplex PCR; TCRdb's copy has only in-frame clones and lacks some. The profile shows some 87,000 clones, roughly 58% of them singletons. What was sequenced was PBMCs. Receptors were obtained from a woman aged 25 to 45 in good health and CMV-seropositive.

V and J are TRBV9 and TRBJ2-3; a possible D gene is TRBD1 (6 bases). Germline V lookup: CDR1 SGDLS, CDR2 YYNGEE. The V and J ends lost 4 bases and 8 bases respectively, with 26 bases between them. The CDR3 has 17 residues. Written as DNA, the CDR3 is TGTGCCAGCAGCCCTTCGGAGACAGGACCGTATGGTGGTACGCAGTATTTT. Translating gives CASSPSETGPYGGTQYF. Full variable domain (missing parts from reference TRBV9 and TRBJ2-3): DSGVTQTPKHLITATGQRVTLRCSPRSGDLSVYWYQQSLDQGLQFLIQYYNGEERAKGNILERFSAQQFPDLHSELNLSSLELGDSALYFCASSPSETGPYGGTQYFGPGTRLTVL.

This clone is a singleton in its sample. This chain joins TRBV7-8 and TRBJ2-2; possibly TRBD2 for D (6 bases). CDR1 SGHVS and CDR2 FQNEAQ come from the germline V gene. V was cut by 3 bases and J by 5 bases, with 13 bases left in between. CDR3 size: 15 residues. CDR3 in DNA: TGTGCCAGCAGCTTGACGGGGGAGCTAACCGGGGAGCTGTTTTTT. Its translation is CASSLTGELTGELFF.

This rearrangement joins TRBV4-2 to TRBJ2-3; 10 nucleotides line up with TRBD1. In germline, CDR1 is LGHNA, CDR2 YNFKEQ. This CDR3 spans 15 amino acids. V lost 1 base to trimming and J lost 3 bases; unmatched junction nucleotides: 1. The CDR3 protein is CASSQAGQGTDTQYF. In DNA form, the CDR3 reads TGTGCCAGCAGCCAAGCGGGACAGGGGACAGATACGCAGTATTTT.

The chain is built from TRBV20-1 and TRBJ1-2; the D is unclear. V dropped 6 bases and J dropped 9 bases, with 14 bases sitting between them. This CDR3 contains 11 residues. From germline, CDR1 is DFQATT and CDR2 SNEGSKA (reference sequence). CDR3 nucleotide sequence: TGCAGTGCCCCCCCCGGGGTTAGCTACACCTTC. It encodes CSAPPGVSYTF.

In its sample, this clone was seen once. CDR3 in DNA: TGTGCCAGCGACAAGGCCCTTGGATCGCAGTACTTC. It encodes CASDKALGSQYF. The V gene is TRBV2, the J gene TRBJ2-7; D not certain. The V gene lost 8 bases and the J gene lost 9 bases, with 17 bases spanning the gap. The germline gives CDR1 SNHLY, CDR2 FYNNEI. CDR3 length: 12 amino acids.

The chain links TRBV7-6 to TRBJ2-1; tentatively, D is TRBD1 (6 bases). CDR1 is SGHVS, CDR2 FNYEAQ, per germline. V was pared by 2 bases and J by 5 bases, with 13 bases between. The CDR3 extends over 15 amino acids. CDR3 bases: TGTGCCAGCAGCTTAAATGGACAGCCCGACAATGAGCAGTTCTTC. Translating gives CASSLNGQPDNEQFF.

This chain connects TRBV5-1 to TRBJ2-3, with D tentatively TRBD1 (6 bases). The germline gives CDR1 SGHRS, CDR2 YFSETQ. With 6 bases removed from V and 4 bases from J, the gap between germline ends came to 15 bases. There are 14 residues in the CDR3. CDR3 sequence: CASKDSWAADTQYF. The CDR3 DNA sequence: TGCGCCAGCAAGGACAGTTGGGCAGCAGATACGCAGTATTTT.

V is TRBV25-1 and J is TRBJ1-1; TRBD1 matches at 9 bases. Germline values: CDR1 MGHDK, CDR2 SYGVNS. J lost 1 base, V lost 5 bases, and 5 bases had no gene match. This CDR3 is built from 15 residues. The CDR3 protein is CASSSEQGANTEAFF. CDR3 nucleotides: TGTGCCAGCAGTTCAGAACAGGGGGCGAACACTGAAGCTTTCTTT.

J is TRBJ2-2 and V is TRBV5-1, with D possibly TRBD2 on 5 matching bases. V lost 2 bases and J lost 6, with 17 bases in between. Germline V CDR1 and CDR2: SGHRS, YFSETQ. The CDR3 is 16 amino acids. In DNA form, the CDR3 reads TGCGCCAGCAGCTTAAGAGGGTCCTATAGCTCCGGGGAGCTGTTTTTT. It specifies CASSLRGSYSSGELFF.

This chain connects TRBV10-1 to TRBJ2-1; 9 nucleotides line up with TRBD1. CDR3 length: 15 residues. J lost 7 bases, V lost 4 bases, and 8 bases had no gene match. CDR1 and CDR2 from the germline V gene are WNHNN and SYGVQD (reference sequence). The CDR3 reads CASSAGGQGKNEQFF. CDR3 nucleotide sequence: TGCGCCAGCAGTGCCGGGGGACAGGGTAAGAATGAGCAGTTCTTC.

DNA for the CDR3: TGTGCCAGTTTACCCTTGGGGACAGGGACCTACGAGCAGTACTTC. It specifies CASLPLGTGTYEQYF. The gene calls are TRBV27 and TRBJ2-7; TRBD1 agrees at 9 bases. The J segment lost 2 bases and the V segment lost 9 bases, leaving 11 bases of the junction unmatched. The CDR3 is 15 amino acids. CDR1 is MNHEY, CDR2 SMNVEV, per germline (reference sequence).

This clone came up a few times. V and J are TRBV10-2 and TRBJ1-2, with 8 bases aligning to TRBD1. Trimming took 8 bases from V and 2 from J; bases not matched to a gene: 13. CDR3 length: 16 amino acids. Germline V CDR1 and CDR2: WSHSY, SAAADI. This chain's CDR3 is CASGVNSGQANYGYTF. CDR3 nucleotide sequence: TGCGCCAGCGGGGTAAATTCGGGACAGGCAAACTATGGCTACACCTTC.

A few counts support this clone. The rearrangement links TRBV7-9 to TRBJ1-2; no clear D. Germline assignment: CDR1 SEHNR and CDR2 FQNEAQ (reference sequence). The CDR3 contains 13 residues. Between the trimmed V and J ends, which lost 3 bases and 2 bases, there was a span of 7 bases. The CDR3 DNA sequence: TGTGCCAGCAGCTTTGACGGGAACTATGGCTACACCTTC. Translation: CASSFDGNYGYTF.

This rearrangement joins TRBV5-6 to TRBJ2-7; 13 bases align to TRBD2. CDR3 length: 14 amino acids. The V gene's germline CDR1 is SGHDT and CDR2 YYEEEE. Trimming cost V 6 bases and J 6 bases; bases outside gene matches: 6. The CDR3 DNA sequence: TGTGCCAGCAAGACACTAGCGGGGGGGCCCGAGCAGTACTTC. This translates into CASKTLAGGPEQYF. Complete variable domain (other parts from reference TRBV5-6 and TRBJ2-7): DAGVTQSPTHLIKTRGQQVTLRCSPKSGHDTVSWYQQALGQGPQFIFQYYEEEERQRGNFPDRFSGHQFPNYSSELNVNALLLGDSALYLCASKTLAGGPEQYFGPGTRLTVT.

The J gene is TRBJ2-1, the V gene TRBV5-4; 11 bases agree with TRBD2. This CDR3 spans 19 amino acids. CDR1 and CDR2 (germline): SGHNT, YYREEE (reference sequence). Germline trimming cut 9 bases from V and 0 bases from J; bases unmatched to any gene: 17. The CDR3 DNA follows: TGTGCCACCTCCCGCCGGTCACTAGCGGGGGAGAGCTCCTACAATGAGCAGTTCTTC. This encodes CATSRRSLAGESSYNEQFF.

The V gene is TRBV5-1, the J gene TRBJ2-7; the match to TRBD2 covers 8 bases. This CDR3 is 15 amino acids long. The germline V gene has CDR1 SGHRS and CDR2 YFSETQ. V lost 3 bases, J lost 5 bases, and 10 bases stayed unmatched. The CDR3 DNA reads as TGCGCCAGCAGCTGGGGCGGGGGGTCGGAGAACGAGCAGTACTTC. It encodes CASSWGGGSENEQYF.

The CDR3 nucleotides are TGTGCCAGCACTACTAGCGGGGGAGGTTACGAGCAGTACTTC. Protein: CASTTSGGGYEQYF. V gene TRBV6-1 combines with J gene TRBJ2-7; 11 bases fit TRBD2. Per germline, CDR1 MNHNS and CDR2 SASEGT. After removal of 7 bases from V and 4 bases from J, the junction contained 6 bases not matched to a gene. This CDR3 contains 14 residues.

The chain carries TRBV28 and TRBJ2-7, with D possibly matching TRBD1 (5 bases). Trimming removed 4 bases from V and 1 base from J, with 8 bases in between. From germline, CDR1 is MDHEN and CDR2 SYDVKM. The CDR3 spans 13 residues. The CDR3 spells CASSSPGSYEQYF. Written as DNA, the CDR3 is TGTGCCAGCAGTTCCCCAGGGTCCTACGAGCAGTACTTC.

The chain combines TRBV18 with TRBJ1-3; 8 bases align to TRBD1. Looked up from germline, CDR1 is KGHSH and CDR2 is LQKENI. CDR3 length equals 16 residues. V was clipped by 5 bases and J by 4 bases; unmatched bases: 10. In nucleotides, the CDR3 is TGTGCCAGCTCAACGAGCGCAGGGGGCGCCGGAAACACCATATATTTT. It encodes CASSTSAGGAGNTIYF.

V is TRBV7-9 and J is TRBJ1-2; D might be TRBD1 (5 bases). The CDR3 has 14 amino acids. V shed 5 bases and J shed 4 bases, with 14 bases lying between them. CDR1 and CDR2 from the germline V gene are SEHNR and FQNEAQ (reference sequence). The CDR3 loop is CASSLNGGSYGYTF. The CDR3 region has the DNA TGTGCCAGCAGCCTCAACGGGGGTAGCTATGGCTACACCTTC.

This sequence joins TRBV9 and TRBJ2-1; D is possibly TRBD1 (6 bases). Per germline, CDR1 SGDLS and CDR2 YYNGEE. There are 15 residues in the CDR3. V was clipped by 3 bases and J by 2 bases, with 12 bases between them. The CDR3 nucleotides are TGTGCCAGCAGCGCCCAGGGGAGTACCTACAATGAGCAGTTCTTC. Its translation is CASSAQGSTYNEQFF.

This clone was counted ten times or more. V and J are TRBV5-6 and TRBJ2-2; 8 bases are shared with TRBD1. With 0 bases clipped from V and 8 bases from J, the junction kept 9 bases outside the gene matches. Germline CDR1 is SGHDT and CDR2 is YYEEEE. The CDR3 spans 16 residues. The CDR3 here is CASSLGDRSGKGELFF. The CDR3 nucleotides read TGTGCCAGCAGCTTGGGGGACAGGTCTGGCAAGGGGGAGCTGTTTTTT.

The V gene is TRBV6-5, the J gene TRBJ2-7; perhaps TRBD2 as D (7 bases). Germline values: CDR1 MNHEY, CDR2 SVGAGI. The CDR3 consists of 13 residues. The germline V and J ends were trimmed by 5 bases and 3 bases, with 11 bases remaining between them. Here the CDR3 DNA reads TGTGCCAGCAGTGAGGGGGGGGACTACGAGCAGTACTTC. It translates to CASSEGGDYEQYF.

The rearrangement joins TRBV28 to TRBJ2-3; 11 bases are shared with TRBD2. V dropped 6 bases and J dropped 4; count of bases not matched to a gene: 9. CDR1 and CDR2 (germline): MDHEN, SYDVKM. This CDR3 comprises 16 residues. The CDR3 sequence is CASRIPLAGGSDTQYF. CDR3 nucleotides: TGTGCCAGCAGGATCCCCCTAGCGGGGGGATCAGATACGCAGTATTTT.

The rearrangement joins TRBV5-1 to TRBJ2-2; 7 bases line up with TRBD1. Germline lookup yields CDR1 SGHRS and CDR2 YFSETQ. The CDR3 totals 15 residues. V shed 3 bases and J 1 base; nucleotides not matched to a gene: 3. The CDR3 coding sequence is TGCGCCAGCAGCTCGGGACAGAGGAACACCGGGGAGCTGTTTTTT. Translating gives CASSSGQRNTGELFF. The complete variable domain, with remaining parts taken from reference TRBV5-1 and TRBJ2-2, reads KAGVTQTPRYLIKTRGQQVTLSCSPISGHRSVSWYQQTPGQGLQFLFEYFSETQRNKGNFPGRFSGRQFSNSRSEMNVSTLELGDSALYLCASSSGQRNTGELFFGEGSRLTVL.

Notes on this clone: This same CDR3 is encoded by further DNA sequences in the sample. The chain uses TRBV29-1 and TRBJ2-7; possibly TRBD1 for D (5 bases). V was cut by 5 bases and J by 6 bases, with 20 bases left in between. The CDR3 is 14 amino acids. CDR1 and CDR2 (germline): SQVTM, ANQGSEA. The CDR3 DNA sequence: TGCAGCGTTTCAAGATCCACTCAGGGCTCCGAGCAGTACTTC. Protein sequence: CSVSRSTQGSEQYF.

The V and J genes are TRBV29-1 and TRBJ2-5; 8 bases align to TRBD2. The CDR3 is made up of 13 amino acids. The trim removed 2 bases at V and 2 bases at J, leaving 1 base unmatched. Per germline, CDR1 SQVTM and CDR2 ANQGSEA. The CDR3 sequence: CSVETSGQETQYF. The DNA of the CDR3 is TGCAGCGTTGAAACTAGCGGACAAGAGACCCAGTACTTC. The full variable domain, with the rest looked up from reference TRBV29-1 and TRBJ2-5, is SAVISQKPSRDICQRGTSLTIQCQVDSQVTMMFWYRQQPGQSLTLIATANQGSEATYESGFVIDKFPISRPNLTFSTLTVSNMSPEDSSIYLCSVETSGQETQYFGPGTRLLVL.

This sequence joins TRBV10-2 and TRBJ2-7; 9 nucleotides align to TRBD1. The V gene end was trimmed by 6 bases and the J gene end by 6 bases; junction bases not matched to a gene: 9. The CDR3 contains 14 residues. Germline-derived CDR1 and CDR2 are WSHSY and SAAADI. CDR3 nucleotides: TGCGCCAGCAGCCAGGGACAGGGTGGGAGCGAGCAGTACTTC. Its protein product is CASSQGQGGSEQYF.